Listed below are T cell receptor beta chains from one sample, sequenced in a study of blood T cell repertoires in COVID-19. The method was immunoSEQ multiplex PCR; TCRdb's version includes in-frame clones alone and lacks a portion of them. The repertoire holds about 250,000 clones, with approximately 85% as singletons. Sample: peripheral blood. Every receptor here comes from a woman aged 70-85 years with acute or convalescent COVID-19. CDR3s include the opening cysteine and the closing phenylalanine or tryptophan. A D gene is named only where the DNA matches it firmly. Some rows have no size entry. The others give once, few or many, or a class for an expanded clone.

-	once	TRBV7-9	TRBJ2-7	CASSLAGAKEQYF	TGTGCCAGCAGCTTAGCAGGGGCGAAAGAGCAGTACTTC
TRBD1	-	TRBV6-2/TRBV6-3	TRBJ1-5	CASSYLQGDQPQHF	TGTGCCAGCAGTTACTTGCAGGGGGACCAGCCCCAGCATTTT
-	-	TRBV7-2	TRBJ1-4	CASSLTPGADNEKLFF	TGTGCCAGCAGCTTAACTCCAGGGGCAGATAATGAAAAACTGTTTTTT
TRBD1	-	TRBV6-6	TRBJ1-2	CASRYLRTGQVGYTF	TGTGCCAGCAGGTATCTACGGACAGGGCAGGTTGGCTACACCTTC
-	-	TRBV5-1	TRBJ1-2	CASSLEGEPYGYTF	TGCGCCAGCAGCTTGGAGGGGGAGCCCTATGGCTACACCTTC
-	once	TRBV21-1	TRBJ1-4	CASSFHRAYRSFDNEKLFF	TGTGCCAGCAGCTTCCACAGGGCCTATCGCTCTTTCGATAATGAAAAACTGTTTTTT
TRBD1	-	TRBV28	TRBJ1-1	CASSLETGVMNTEAFF	TGTGCCAGCAGTTTAGAGACAGGGGTTATGAACACTGAAGCTTTCTTT
TRBD1	many	TRBV6-2/TRBV6-3	TRBJ1-5	CASTPRGQGYQPQHF	TGTGCCAGCACCCCACGAGGACAGGGGTATCAGCCCCAGCATTTT
-	-	TRBV4-2	TRBJ2-5	CASSTQETQYF	TGTGCCAGCAGCACACAAGAGACCCAGTACTTC
-	-	TRBV5-1	TRBJ1-1	CASSYGGRVYTEAFF	TGCGCCAGCTCATATGGGGGCAGGGTGTACACTGAAGCTTTCTTT
TRBD1	-	TRBV7-9	TRBJ1-4	CASTPPLRGSEKLFF	TGTGCCAGCACCCCTCCGCTCAGGGGGAGTGAAAAACTGTTTTTT
-	once	TRBV10-1	TRBJ2-1	CASSEVFGAGGLGEQFF	TGCGCCAGCAGTGAGGTCTTTGGTGCGGGCGGACTTGGTGAGCAGTTCTTC
TRBD1	-	TRBV5-1	TRBJ2-2	CASSLTFDRGGGMRTGELFF	TGCGCCAGCAGCTTGACTTTTGACAGGGGTGGCGGGATGAGGACCGGGGAGCTGTTTTTT
-	-	TRBV9	TRBJ1-6	CASSVGPGGNSPLHF	TGTGCCAGCAGCGTTGGGCCAGGAGGGAATTCACCCCTCCACTTT
-	few	TRBV11-2	TRBJ1-1	CASTLLGQGTTEAFF	TGTGCCAGCACCCTACTGGGTCAGGGGACAACTGAAGCTTTCTTT
-	-	TRBV4-3	TRBJ2-2	CASSFRRDTGELFF	TGCGCCAGCAGCTTCCGCAGGGACACCGGGGAGCTGTTTTTT
TRBD1	-	TRBV6-6	TRBJ1-4	CASSYRQGGDEKLFF	TGTGCCAGCAGTTATCGACAGGGAGGAGATGAAAAACTGTTTTTT
-	-	TRBV6-6	TRBJ1-5	CASSYSTGSQPQHF	TGTGCCAGCAGTTACTCGACTGGTAGTCAGCCCCAGCATTTT
TRBD1	-	TRBV6-6	TRBJ1-1	CASSYGTAEAFF	TGTGCCAGCAGCTACGGGACAGCTGAAGCTTTCTTT
TRBD2	-	TRBV4-1	TRBJ2-3	CASSRTSGGTTDTQYF	TGCGCCAGCAGCAGGACTAGCGGGGGTACCACAGATACGCAGTATTTT
TRBD1	-	TRBV2	TRBJ1-5	CASSEEGAGNQPQHF	TGTGCCAGCAGTGAGGAGGGGGCAGGCAATCAGCCCCAGCATTTT
-	-	TRBV2	TRBJ2-5	CASSVERETQYF	TGTGCCAGCAGTGTAGAACGGGAGACCCAGTACTTC